The source of this TCR beta chain is a study of shared clonotypes between healthy human individuals. Data came from immunoSEQ multiplex PCR; TCRdb stores just in-frame clones and leaves some out. The sample comprises around 940,000 clones, approximately 80% of which are singletons, and approximately 1.5% rests with the top ten. This clone was recorded only once. This CDR3 spans 14 amino acids. Germline CDR1 and CDR2: ENHRY and SYGVKD. The V and J ends lost 2 bases and 1 base respectively, with 9 bases between them. The chain joins TRBV10-3 to TRBJ2-7; the D gene is possibly TRBD1 (5 bases). The clonotype comes from a man younger than 35 in good health. Sequencing used memory CD4+ T cells sorted from blood. Documented subset: CD45RA-negative fraction. CDR3 in amino acids: CAISEGAGSYEQYF. The CDR3 DNA reads as TGTGCCATCAGTGAGGGGGCAGGTTCCTACGAGCAGTACTTC.